This T cell receptor (beta chain) was sequenced during a study of CXCR3-negative and CXCR3-positive naive CD8 T cells. With UMI labels, 5' RACE was used to prepare the TRB cDNA libraries. Reanalyzing the 5' RACE reads, TCRdb keeps one entry per CDR3 protein, without DNA. This sample's clone table lists roughly 130,000 distinct CDR3 sequences. Study results and limitations: The study found that naive CXCR3-negative and CXCR3-positive cells shared TRBV-TRBJ usage, while memory cells differed. TRB CDR3s of CXCR3-positive naive cells were more hydrophobic than those of CXCR3-negative naive cells.

The CDR3 runs 15 residues. The V gene's germline CDR1 is MNHNS and CDR2 SASEGT. Concerning this clonotype: Its antigen is still unknown.

Sequencing input: naive CXCR3+ CD8+ T cells from blood. Indicated subset: CD45RO-CCR7+CD27+CD95- naive CD8+ T cells expressing CXCR3 (TNR3+). The V and J genes are TRBV6-1 and TRBJ2-7; the D gene TCRdb calls, TRBD2, cannot be checked with no DNA. The TCR originated in a human donor in good health. Some clones in this sample may be carry-over from other donors' samples. The CDR3 loop reads CASSDSHGGSYEQYF.